This T cell receptor beta chain originates from a study of blood T cell repertoires in COVID-19. Study-wide background: The cDNA or gDNA used as material had been derived from T cells, B-cell-depleted T cells, or PBMCs.

Enrolment of Seattle patients took place during active infection, and they were followed longitudinally. How the authors handled the data: Amplified reference gene primers provided the basis for estimating nucleated cell counts. The assay was immunoSEQ multiplex PCR, and TCRdb's table has in-frame clones only and misses some. V, J and clone size reflect that table, while D and trimming were determined from the DNA. The table lists fewer than 25,000 clones, roughly nine tenths of them singletons. This clonotype was sampled from a man aged 70 or older with COVID-19, enrolled during active disease. Source material: peripheral blood.

The CDR3 DNA reads as TGTGCCAGCAGCTTGGAACCGGGACATAGTGGCAATCAGCCCCAGCATTTT. This sequence encodes CASSLEPGHSGNQPQHF. The rearrangement joins TRBV5-5 to TRBJ1-5; perhaps TRBD1 as D (6 bases). The V and J ends lost 0 bases and 2 bases respectively, with 15 bases between them. CDR1 SGHKS and CDR2 YYEKEE come from the germline V gene (reference sequence). This CDR3 has 17 amino acids.